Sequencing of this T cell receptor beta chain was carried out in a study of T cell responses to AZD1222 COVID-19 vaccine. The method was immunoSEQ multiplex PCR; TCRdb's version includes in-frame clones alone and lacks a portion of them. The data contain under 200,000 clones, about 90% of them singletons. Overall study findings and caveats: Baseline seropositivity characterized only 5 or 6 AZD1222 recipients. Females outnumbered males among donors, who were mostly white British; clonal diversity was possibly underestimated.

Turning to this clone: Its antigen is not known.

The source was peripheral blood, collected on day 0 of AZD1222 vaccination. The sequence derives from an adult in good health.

CDR3: CAWRADIRGDGYTF. DNA of the CDR3: TGTGCCTGGAGGGCAGACATCCGCGGGGATGGCTACACCTTC. The chain recombines TRBV30 with TRBJ1-2, with unresolved D. Germline V gene data show CDR1 as GTSNPN and CDR2 as SVGIG (reference sequence). V was clipped by 3 bases and J by 6 bases, with 17 bases between them. The CDR3 is 14 residues long.